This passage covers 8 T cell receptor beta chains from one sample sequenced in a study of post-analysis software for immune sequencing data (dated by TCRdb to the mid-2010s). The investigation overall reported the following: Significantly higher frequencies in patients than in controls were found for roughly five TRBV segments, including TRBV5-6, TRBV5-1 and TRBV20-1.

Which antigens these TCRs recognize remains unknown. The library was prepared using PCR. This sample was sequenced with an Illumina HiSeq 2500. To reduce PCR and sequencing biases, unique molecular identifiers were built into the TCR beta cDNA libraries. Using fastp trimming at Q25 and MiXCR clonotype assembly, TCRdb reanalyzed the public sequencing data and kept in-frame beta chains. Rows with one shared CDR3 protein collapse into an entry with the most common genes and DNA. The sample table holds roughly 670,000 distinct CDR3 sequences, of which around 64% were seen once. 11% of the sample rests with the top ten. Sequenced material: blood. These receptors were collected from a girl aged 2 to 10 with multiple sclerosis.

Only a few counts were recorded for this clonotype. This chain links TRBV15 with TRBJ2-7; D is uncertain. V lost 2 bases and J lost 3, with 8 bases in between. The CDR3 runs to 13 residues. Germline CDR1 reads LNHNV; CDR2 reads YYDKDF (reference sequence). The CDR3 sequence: CATSRLTDYEQYF. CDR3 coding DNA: TGTGCCACCAGCAGATTAACAGACTACGAGCAGTACTTC.

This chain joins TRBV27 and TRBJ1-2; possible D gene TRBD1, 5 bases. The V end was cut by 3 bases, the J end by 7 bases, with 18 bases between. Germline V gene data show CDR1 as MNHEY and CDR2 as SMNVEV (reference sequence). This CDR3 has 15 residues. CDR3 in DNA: TGTGCCAGCAGTTTTTCCGCCACATCGGGGGGTGGCTACACCTTC. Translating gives CASSFSATSGGGYTF.

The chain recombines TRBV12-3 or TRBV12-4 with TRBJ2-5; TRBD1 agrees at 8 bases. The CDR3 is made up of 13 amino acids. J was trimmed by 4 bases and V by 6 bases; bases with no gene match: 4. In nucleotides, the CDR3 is TGTGCCAGCAGGAGACAGGGGCCAGAGACCCAGTACTTC. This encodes CASRRQGPETQYF.

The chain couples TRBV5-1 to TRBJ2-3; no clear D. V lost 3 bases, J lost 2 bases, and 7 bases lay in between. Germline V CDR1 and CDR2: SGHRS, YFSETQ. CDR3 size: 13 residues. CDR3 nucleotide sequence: TGCGCCAGCAGCTCCATGAACACAGATACGCAGTATTTT. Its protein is CASSSMNTDTQYF.

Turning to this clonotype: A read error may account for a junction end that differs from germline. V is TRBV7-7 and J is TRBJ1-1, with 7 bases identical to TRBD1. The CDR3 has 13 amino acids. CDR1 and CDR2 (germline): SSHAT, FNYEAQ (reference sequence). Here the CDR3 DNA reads TGTGCTAGCAGCTTAGCGCGGGACAGTGAAGCTTTCTTT. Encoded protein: CASSLARDSEAFF.

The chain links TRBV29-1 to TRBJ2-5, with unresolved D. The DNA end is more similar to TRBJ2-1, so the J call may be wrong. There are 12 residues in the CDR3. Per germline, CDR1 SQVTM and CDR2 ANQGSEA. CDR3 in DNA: TGCAGCGTTGTGGCGCCCCAAGAGACCCAGTTCTTC. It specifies CSVVAPQETQFF.

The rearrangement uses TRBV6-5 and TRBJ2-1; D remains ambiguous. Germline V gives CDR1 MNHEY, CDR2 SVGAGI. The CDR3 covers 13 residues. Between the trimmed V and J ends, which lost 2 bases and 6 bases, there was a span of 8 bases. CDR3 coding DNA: TGTGCCAGCAGTTACCGCTCGGGCAATGAGCAGTTCTTC. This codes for CASSYRSGNEQFF.

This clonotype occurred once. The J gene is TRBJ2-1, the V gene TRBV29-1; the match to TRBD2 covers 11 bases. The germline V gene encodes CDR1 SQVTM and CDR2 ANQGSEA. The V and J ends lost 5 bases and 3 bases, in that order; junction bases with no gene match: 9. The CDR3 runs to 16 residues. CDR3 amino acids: CSVSSLAGGNYNEQFF. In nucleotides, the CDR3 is TGCAGCGTTTCTTCTCTAGCGGGAGGTAACTACAATGAGCAGTTCTTC.